The 4 T cell receptor beta chains in this list originate from one sample, sequenced in a study of regulatory T cells in long-lasting Graves disease. Time point meaning: newly diagnosed GD, antithyroid drugs for less than 3 months. PBMC RNA served as the TCR library source. Relying on iRepertoire HTBI primers and Arm-PCR of CDR3 regions, the team built TCR beta libraries. TCRdb itself ran the multiplex PCR reads through MiXCR, one entry per CDR3 protein. This sample has about 620,000 distinct CDR3 sequences; roughly 15% occur once, and the top ten carry around a sixth. These same data were also listed under a study on T cells in Graves' hyperthyroidism and ophthalmopathy.

This material consisted of peripheral blood mononuclear cells (PBMCs), taken at new diagnosis, from a patient treated with antithyroid drugs. Receptors originate from a woman aged 25 to 39 with Graves disease.

Ten or more counts support this clonotype. The V and J genes are TRBV11-2 and TRBJ1-5, with 7 bases lining up with TRBD1. Germline V gives CDR1 SGHAT, CDR2 FQNNGV. The CDR3 is 15 amino acids. V was clipped by 5 bases and J by 7 bases; unmatched bases: 11. The CDR3 protein is CASSTEQRGRQPQHF. CDR3 DNA sequence: TGTGCCAGCAGCACCGAACAGAGGGGGCGGCAGCCCCAGCATTTT.

This rearrangement joins TRBV2 to TRBJ2-3; 8 bases are a match to TRBD2. CDR3 length: 16 amino acids. Germline assignment: CDR1 SNHLY and CDR2 FYNNEI. Trimming at V came to 4 bases and at J to 2 bases, leaving 8 bases not matched to a gene. DNA for the CDR3: TGTGCCAGCAGTGGCCCGGGGGGGATGTCCACAGATACGCAGTATTTT. It is translated as CASSGPGGMSTDTQYF.

DNA of the CDR3: TGCAGTGCTAGAGAGCGACAGGGGGAGGGAGCGCTCCGGGCGCGGGAAAAACTGTTTTTT. Protein: CSARERQGEGALRAREKLFF. This rearrangement joins TRBV20-1 to TRBJ1-4, with 9 nucleotides matching TRBD1. Germline lookup yields CDR1 DFQATT and CDR2 SNEGSKA (reference sequence). Trimming cost V 0 bases and J 8 bases; bases outside gene matches: 22. This CDR3 spans 20 amino acids.

At least ten counts were recorded for this clonotype. V is TRBV2 and J is TRBJ2-5, with D possibly being TRBD2 (5 bases). This CDR3 spans 15 amino acids. CDR1 is SNHLY, CDR2 FYNNEI, per germline. The V end lost 1 base, the J end lost 5 bases, and 14 bases lay between the germline ends. CDR3 amino acids: CASSEGPLGGETQYF. The CDR3 nucleotides read TGTGCCAGCAGTGAAGGACCGCTCGGAGGCGAGACCCAGTACTTC.